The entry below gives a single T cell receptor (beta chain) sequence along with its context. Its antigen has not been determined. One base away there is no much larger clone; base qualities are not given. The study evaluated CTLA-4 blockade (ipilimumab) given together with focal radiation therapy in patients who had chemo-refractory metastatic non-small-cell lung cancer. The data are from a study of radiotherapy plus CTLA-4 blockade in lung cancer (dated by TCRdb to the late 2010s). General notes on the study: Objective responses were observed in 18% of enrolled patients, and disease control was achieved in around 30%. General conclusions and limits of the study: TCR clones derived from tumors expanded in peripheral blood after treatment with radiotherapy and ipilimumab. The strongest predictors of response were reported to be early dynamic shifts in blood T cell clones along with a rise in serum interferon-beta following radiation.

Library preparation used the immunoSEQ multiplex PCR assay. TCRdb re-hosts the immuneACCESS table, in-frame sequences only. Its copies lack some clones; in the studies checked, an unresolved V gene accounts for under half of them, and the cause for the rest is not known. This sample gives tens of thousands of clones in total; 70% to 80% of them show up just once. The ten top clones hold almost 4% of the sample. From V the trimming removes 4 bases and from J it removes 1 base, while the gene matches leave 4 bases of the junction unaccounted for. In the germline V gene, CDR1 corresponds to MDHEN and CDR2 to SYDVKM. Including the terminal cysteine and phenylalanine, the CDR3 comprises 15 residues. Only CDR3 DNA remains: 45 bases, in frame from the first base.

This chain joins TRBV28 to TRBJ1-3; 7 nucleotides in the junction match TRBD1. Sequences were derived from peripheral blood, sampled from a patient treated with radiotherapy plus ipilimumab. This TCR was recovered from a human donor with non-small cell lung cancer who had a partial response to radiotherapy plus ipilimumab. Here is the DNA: TGTGCCAGCAGTTCCCTGACAGGGTCTGGAAACACCATATATTTT. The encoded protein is CASSSLTGSGNTIYF.